This TCR beta chain was recorded in a study of cytomegalovirus exposure and HLA in healthy donors. The study, taken as a whole, reports: The study had only CMV serostatus as immune exposure information. Links to common viral pathogens appeared, in a later analysis, for several of the most significant clusters.

As concerns this clone: Its antigen remains unknown.

The CDR3 is made up of 15 amino acids. The V gene's germline CDR1 is SGHNT and CDR2 YENEEA. V was clipped by 5 bases and J by 2 bases; unmatched bases: 6. The primer mix had 60 Vbeta and 13 Jbeta primers. Some clones are missing from TCRdb's copy, which holds only in-frame ones; the method was immunoSEQ multiplex PCR. Here the sample spans about 260,000 clones, approximately 85% being singletons. The chain uses TRBV11-3 and TRBJ2-3; TRBD2 aligns across 8 bases. The clonotype originates from a woman in her thirties or forties in good health and CMV-seropositive. Input material: PBMCs. CDR3 coding DNA: TGTGCCAGCAGCCAACGGGAGGGGTACACAGATACGCAGTATTTT. Its protein is CASSQREGYTDTQYF. Full variable domain (remainder filled in from reference TRBV11-3 and TRBJ2-3): EAGVVQSPRYKIIEKKQPVAFWCNPISGHNTLYWYLQNLGQGPELLIRYENEEAVDDSQLPKDRFSAERLKGVDSTLKIQPAELGDSAVYLCASSQREGYTDTQYFGPGTRLTVL.